This TCR beta chain is from a study of T cells in Graves' hyperthyroidism and ophthalmopathy. This clonotype came up many times. RNA transcripts provided the source from which TCR beta CDR3 regions were amplified. With the HTBI primer set, the TCR CDR3 went through a first round of RT-PCR. TCRdb reanalysed the multiplex PCR reads using MiXCR and keeps one entry per CDR3 protein. The sample includes a few hundred thousand distinct CDR3 sequences, 20% to 25% seen only once; the top ten take roughly 29%. The length of the CDR3 is 19 residues. The V gene end was trimmed by 2 bases and the J gene end by 9 bases; junction bases not matched to a gene: 22. Germline loops: CDR1 MNHEY, CDR2 SVGEGT.

The clonotype comes from a man between 18 and 29 years old with Graves' hyperthyroidism. The rearrangement joins TRBV6-2 or TRBV6-3 to TRBJ1-2, with TRBD1 matching 9 bases. Material: blood. CDR3 in amino acids: CASSYDRSTGGELQHRYTF. CDR3 DNA: TGTGCCAGCAGTTACGATAGATCCACAGGGGGCGAACTCCAACATCGCTACACCTTC.